Presented here are 26 T cell receptor beta chains from one specimen sequenced in a study of identical twins. MiXCR was run by TCRdb on the 5' RACE reads, yielding one entry per CDR3 protein. The profile shows 690,000 or so distinct CDR3 sequences, roughly 6.2% of them singletons. The material sequenced was naive T cells sorted from blood. All receptors derive from a man aged 18 to 29 in good health.

This clonotype was counted ten times or more. This sequence joins TRBV28 and TRBJ1-1; D possibly corresponds to TRBD1 (5 bases). In germline, CDR1 is MDHEN, CDR2 SYDVKM. This CDR3 comprises 16 residues. The V gene lost 4 bases and the J gene lost 1 base, with 16 bases spanning the gap. The CDR3 loop is CASSSVRGLSNTEAFF. CDR3 coding DNA: TGTGCCAGCAGTTCGGTCCGGGGACTTTCGAACACTGAAGCTTTCTTT.

J is TRBJ2-1 and V is TRBV30; D possibly corresponds to TRBD2 (6 bases). Trimming shortened V by 6 bases and J by 5 bases, and 17 bases separated the two germline ends. This CDR3 comprises 14 residues. Germline V gene data show CDR1 as GTSNPN and CDR2 as SVGIG (reference sequence). This chain's CDR3 is CACTRGSVNNEQFF. The CDR3 bases are TGTGCCTGCACGCGGGGTAGCGTTAACAATGAGCAGTTCTTC.

The J gene is TRBJ2-3, the V gene TRBV15; 9 bases line up with TRBD2. CDR1 and CDR2 from the germline V gene are LNHNV and YYDKDF (reference sequence). CDR3 length: 16 amino acids. The V and J ends lost 9 bases and 1 base, in that order; junction bases with no gene match: 11. The CDR3 DNA is TGTGCCACTCAGATGTTAGCGGGAGACCGCACAGATACGCAGTATTTT. Amino acids: CATQMLAGDRTDTQYF.

This clonotype occurred many times. The rearrangement joins TRBV15 to TRBJ2-2, with 8 bases aligning to TRBD2. Germline V gene data show CDR1 as LNHNV and CDR2 as YYDKDF (reference sequence). The CDR3 sequence is 14 residues long. Trimming removed 3 bases from V and 3 bases from J; junction bases left unmatched: 0. This CDR3 reads CATSRTSDTGELFF. CDR3 coding DNA: TGTGCCACCAGCAGGACTAGCGACACCGGGGAGCTGTTTTTT.

This clonotype was counted ten times or more. This chain uses TRBV29-1 with TRBJ2-1; the match to TRBD2 covers 8 bases. Germline lookup yields CDR1 SQVTM and CDR2 ANQGSEA. V dropped 3 bases and J dropped 2; count of bases not matched to a gene: 15. The CDR3 sequence is 18 residues long. The CDR3 here is CSVDSDPTSAKTYNEQFF. CDR3 in DNA: TGCAGCGTTGATTCGGACCCGACTAGCGCAAAAACCTACAATGAGCAGTTCTTC.

This clonotype was seen only a few times. The rearrangement joins TRBV12-3 or TRBV12-4 to TRBJ2-2; D is ambiguous. This CDR3 region has 15 residues. The V end was cut by 3 bases, the J end by 0 bases, with 8 bases between. DNA of the CDR3: TGTGCCAGCAGTTTCAGGCGCTCGAACACCGGGGAGCTGTTTTTT. This sequence encodes CASSFRRSNTGELFF.

This clonotype appeared a few times. The chain carries TRBV11-2 and TRBJ2-3, with TRBD2 matching 11 bases. J gave up 2 bases and V 5 bases, and 9 bases lay outside the gene matches. CDR3 length: 17 residues. The germline gives CDR1 SGHAT, CDR2 FQNNGV. The CDR3 coding sequence is TGTGCCAGCAGCCTCCTGCCGACTAGCGGGAACACAGATACGCAGTATTTT. Protein sequence: CASSLLPTSGNTDTQYF.

This clonotype was picked up many times. V gene TRBV6-1 combines with J gene TRBJ2-3; no reliable D call. The CDR3 has 14 residues. Trimming removed 7 bases from V and 0 bases from J, with 11 bases in between. Germline V CDR1 and CDR2: MNHNS, SASEGT. CDR3 amino acids: CASKGSPSTDTQYF. CDR3 DNA sequence: TGTGCCAGCAAGGGATCTCCTAGCACAGATACGCAGTATTTT.

The genes are TRBV10-2 and TRBJ1-2; TRBD1 matches at 9 bases. Germline-derived CDR1 and CDR2 are WSHSY and SAAADI. This CDR3 region has 12 residues. V was pared by 10 bases and J by 8 bases, with 8 bases of the junction left unmatched. The CDR3 region has the DNA TGCGCCACCGCTGGACAGGGGCGAGGCTACACCTTC. It specifies CATAGQGRGYTF.

This clonotype was recorded at least ten times. The V and J genes are TRBV12-3 or TRBV12-4 and TRBJ2-1; unclear D gene. V shed 7 bases and J shed 5 bases, with 15 bases lying between them. The CDR3 sequence is 14 residues long. The DNA for the CDR3 is TGTGCCAGCACATCCCCCGGAATCCACAATGAGCAGTTCTTC. Protein: CASTSPGIHNEQFF.

This clonotype was found many times. This rearrangement joins TRBV15 to TRBJ2-3; D is unclear. Trimming stripped 0 bases from V and 6 bases from J, with 4 bases between. From germline, CDR1 is LNHNV and CDR2 YYDKDF (reference sequence). CDR3 length: 12 residues. For the CDR3, the DNA is TGTGCCACCAGCAGAGAGGATGATACGCAGTATTTT. Protein: CATSREDDTQYF.

The chain employs TRBV27 and TRBJ2-1; D is possibly TRBD2 (5 bases). Trimming stripped 4 bases from V and 9 bases from J, with 16 bases between. CDR3 length: 14 residues. Per germline, CDR1 MNHEY and CDR2 SMNVEV (reference sequence). The CDR3 DNA is TGTGCCAGCAGTTCGCTAGCCCCTTGGGGTGAGCAGTTCTTC. Amino acids: CASSSLAPWGEQFF.

This clonotype has at least ten counts. The chain uses TRBV2 and TRBJ2-1; 9 bases are a match to TRBD2. The CDR3 is 16 amino acids. The J segment lost 4 bases and the V segment lost 6 bases, leaving 10 bases of the junction unmatched. CDR1 and CDR2 (germline): SNHLY, FYNNEI. CDR3 bases: TGTGCCAGCAGGATTTTGACTAGCGGTGATTACAATGAGCAGTTCTTC. Amino acid sequence: CASRILTSGDYNEQFF.

This clonotype was recorded at least ten times. This rearrangement joins TRBV11-2 to TRBJ1-1, with 8 bases lining up with TRBD1. The V segment lost 2 bases and the J segment 10 bases; nucleotides outside the gene matches: 6. CDR3 length: 13 amino acids. CDR1 is SGHAT, CDR2 FQNNGV, per germline. CDR3 sequence reads: CASSLSRGLGAFF. CDR3 nucleotides: TGTGCCAGCAGCTTAAGCAGGGGGCTGGGAGCTTTCTTT. The variable domain in full, completed from reference TRBV11-2 and TRBJ1-1, reads EAGVAQSPRYKIIEKRQSVAFWCNPISGHATLYWYQQILGQGPKLLIQFQNNGVVDDSQLPKDRFSAERLKGVDSTLKIQPAKLEDSAVYLCASSLSRGLGAFFGQGTRLTVV.

This clonotype was counted at least ten times. The rearrangement joins TRBV29-1 to TRBJ1-2; D gene uncertain. Trimming removed 1 base at V and 4 bases at J, with 10 bases between. Looked up from germline, CDR1 is SQVTM and CDR2 is ANQGSEA. This CDR3 comprises 13 residues. CDR3 DNA sequence: TGCAGCGTTGAAGTCGGTCAGTTCTATGGCTACACCTTC. Its translation: CSVEVGQFYGYTF. The full variable domain, completed using reference TRBV29-1 and TRBJ1-2, is SAVISQKPSRDICQRGTSLTIQCQVDSQVTMMFWYRQQPGQSLTLIATANQGSEATYESGFVIDKFPISRPNLTFSTLTVSNMSPEDSSIYLCSVEVGQFYGYTFGSGTRLTVV.

The sample holds a few counts of this clonotype. The V call is TRBV10-3, the J call TRBJ2-4, with 10 bases fitting TRBD2. The CDR3 has 15 amino acids. The germline gives CDR1 ENHRY, CDR2 SYGVKD. The V gene end was trimmed by 2 bases and the J gene end by 9 bases; junction bases not matched to a gene: 7. CDR3 in DNA: TGTGCCATCAGTGAGGCTAGCGGGAGATCCGGCATTCAGTACTTC. Translating gives CAISEASGRSGIQYF.

The rearrangement joins TRBV5-1 to TRBJ2-3; perhaps D is TRBD1 or TRBD2 (6 bases each). The CDR3 consists of 14 residues. V was trimmed by 2 bases and J by 4 bases, leaving 11 bases between them. Germline-derived CDR1 and CDR2 are SGHRS and YFSETQ. The CDR3 bases are TGCGCCAGCAGCTTAACGGGGGCCCCAGATACGCAGTATTTT. Translated, it gives CASSLTGAPDTQYF. Combining the CDR3 with reference TRBV5-1 and TRBJ2-3 gives the whole variable domain KAGVTQTPRYLIKTRGQQVTLSCSPISGHRSVSWYQQTPGQGLQFLFEYFSETQRNKGNFPGRFSGRQFSNSRSEMNVSTLELGDSALYLCASSLTGAPDTQYFGPGTRLTVL.

This clonotype was counted many times. The V call is TRBV12-3 or TRBV12-4, the J call TRBJ2-3; D might be TRBD1 (6 bases). Trimming took off 6 bases at V and 2 bases at J, with 21 bases between the two ends. The CDR3 extends over 17 amino acids. The CDR3 reads CASSQATQGMVTDTQYF. As DNA, the CDR3 is TGTGCCAGCAGCCAAGCGACACAGGGAATGGTCACAGATACGCAGTATTTT.

This clonotype was detected only a few times. The genes are TRBV20-1 and TRBJ2-2; perhaps TRBD1 as D (6 bases). Per the germline V gene, CDR1 is DFQATT and CDR2 is SNEGSKA (reference sequence). V lost 6 bases and J 2 bases, leaving 13 bases between the germline ends. The length of the CDR3 is 14 residues. The CDR3 sequence: CSAAPDRNTGELFF. In DNA, the CDR3 is TGCAGTGCCGCCCCGGACAGAAACACCGGGGAGCTGTTTTTT.

The gene calls are TRBV7-2 and TRBJ2-1, with a tentative D call TRBD2 (5 bases). Deletions cut 3 bases from V and 2 bases from J, with 11 bases between. The CDR3 is 15 amino acids. Germline loops: CDR1 SGHTA, CDR2 FQGNSA. DNA for the CDR3: TGTGCCAGCAGCTTTGAGGACTTTCCCTACAATGAGCAGTTCTTC. As protein: CASSFEDFPYNEQFF.

Only a few counts were recorded for this clonotype. J is TRBJ2-1 and V is TRBV27, with TRBD2 matching 8 bases. The junction had 9 bases not matched to a gene; V was cut back by 4 bases and J by 4 bases. The CDR3 covers 16 residues. Germline assignment: CDR1 MNHEY and CDR2 SMNVEV (reference sequence). Written as DNA, the CDR3 is TGTGCCAGCAGTTCCAAGTTTGGCGGGGGGTACAATGAGCAGTTCTTC. The encoded protein is CASSSKFGGGYNEQFF.

This clonotype was observed at least ten times. The CDR3 spells CSASGLAGDPDTQYF. The CDR3, as DNA: TGCAGTGCTAGTGGGCTAGCGGGAGATCCAGATACGCAGTATTTT. This sequence joins TRBV20-1 and TRBJ2-3, with 10 bases lining up with TRBD2. This CDR3 contains 15 residues. Trimming took 3 bases from V and 4 from J; bases not matched to a gene: 7. Looked up from germline, CDR1 is DFQATT and CDR2 is SNEGSKA (reference sequence).

This clonotype was seen more than once but under ten times. The chain links TRBV2 to TRBJ2-3; D ambiguous. From germline, CDR1 is SNHLY and CDR2 FYNNEI. The CDR3 extends over 14 amino acids. V was clipped by 4 bases and J by 0 bases, with 8 bases between them. This CDR3 reads CASSGTSSTDTQYF. The CDR3, as DNA: TGTGCCAGCAGTGGAACGAGCAGCACAGATACGCAGTATTTT.

This clonotype was observed a few times. The chain carries TRBV12-3 or TRBV12-4 and TRBJ1-1; D gene unclear. The CDR3 contains 15 residues. With 0 bases removed from V and 3 bases from J, the gap between germline ends came to 11 bases. The CDR3 loop is CASSLAGRGYTEAFF. The CDR3 region has the DNA TGTGCCAGCAGTTTAGCGGGCAGAGGGTACACTGAAGCTTTCTTT.

This clonotype was recorded many times. The V gene is TRBV4-3, the J gene TRBJ1-4; 9 bases match TRBD1. This CDR3 comprises 15 residues. From germline, CDR1 is LGHNA and CDR2 YSLEER. Trimming removed 5 bases from V and 4 bases from J; junction bases left unmatched: 5. In DNA, the CDR3 is TGCGCCAGCAGCGCGACAGGGGGGAGTAATGAAAAACTGTTTTTT. It encodes CASSATGGSNEKLFF.

This rearrangement joins TRBV11-1 to TRBJ2-1; TRBD2 agrees at 15 bases. V was pared by 0 bases and J by 15 bases, with 9 bases of the junction left unmatched. Germline CDR1 is SGHAT and CDR2 is FQDESV (reference sequence). The CDR3 extends over 16 amino acids. CDR3 bases: TGTGCCAGCAGCTTAGCCGGGACTAGCGGGAGGAATTCTCTGTTCTTC. This translates into CASSLAGTSGRNSLFF.